This T cell receptor (beta chain) was sequenced during a study of T cell responses to AZD1222 COVID-19 vaccine. Study-level results: Sampling that yielded the repertoires occurred only after the peak T cell response. The study found Spike-specific TCR breadth and depth rose after two AZD1222 doses. Recipients of AZD1222 seropositive at baseline numbered only 6 or 7.

This CDR3 region has 13 residues. CDR1 SGHVS and CDR2 FQNEAQ come from the germline V gene. Deletions cut 5 bases from V and 1 base from J, with 8 bases between. Second-dose schedules of about 4 or about 12 weeks were combined. In regard to this clone: Antigen specificity is unknown.

Profiled with immunoSEQ multiplex PCR; TCRdb holds only in-frame clones, not every one. The top ten clones hold 2.5% of a sample with fewer than 120,000 clones, roughly 92% of them seen once. The chain carries TRBV7-8 and TRBJ1-1; D call uncertain. The sequencing here drew on peripheral blood, taken 28 days after the second AZD1222 dose. The sequence derives from an adult who received the AZD1222 COVID-19 vaccine. CDR3 in amino acids: CASSLNRNTEAFF. For the CDR3, the DNA is TGTGCCAGCAGCCTGAACAGGAACACTGAAGCTTTCTTT.